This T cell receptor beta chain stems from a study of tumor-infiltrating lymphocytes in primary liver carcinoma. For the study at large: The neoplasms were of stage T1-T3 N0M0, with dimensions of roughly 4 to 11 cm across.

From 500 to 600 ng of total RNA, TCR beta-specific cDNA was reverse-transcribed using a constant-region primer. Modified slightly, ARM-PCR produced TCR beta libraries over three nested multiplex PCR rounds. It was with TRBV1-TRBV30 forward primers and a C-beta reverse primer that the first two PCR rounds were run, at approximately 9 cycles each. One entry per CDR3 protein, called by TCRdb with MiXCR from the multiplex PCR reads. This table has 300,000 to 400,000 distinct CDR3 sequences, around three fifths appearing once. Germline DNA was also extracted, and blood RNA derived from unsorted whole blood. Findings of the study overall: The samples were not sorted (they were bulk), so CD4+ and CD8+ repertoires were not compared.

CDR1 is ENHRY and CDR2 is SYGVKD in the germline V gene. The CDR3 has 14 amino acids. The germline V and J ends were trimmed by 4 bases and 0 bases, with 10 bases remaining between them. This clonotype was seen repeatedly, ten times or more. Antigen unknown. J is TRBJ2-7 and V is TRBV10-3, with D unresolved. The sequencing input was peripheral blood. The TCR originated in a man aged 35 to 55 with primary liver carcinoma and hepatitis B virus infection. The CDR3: CAISVATASYEQYF. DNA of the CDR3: TGTGCCATCAGTGTTGCCACAGCCTCCTACGAGCAGTACTTC.